This T cell receptor (beta chain) was obtained from a study of blood T cell repertoires in COVID-19. Study context: Whether acute or convalescent, the COVID-19 samples came from the United States, Italy and Spain. Sample material is recorded as cDNA or gDNA derived from T cells, B-cell-depleted T cells, or PBMCs.

As processed by the authors: From reference gene primer amplification, estimates of nucleated cell counts were derived. Some clones are missing from TCRdb's copy, which holds only in-frame ones; the method was immunoSEQ multiplex PCR. That table is the source of V, J and clone size, and D and trimming were worked out from the DNA. The data show some 100,000 clones, about 90% seen once. V dropped 3 bases and J dropped 8 bases, with 10 bases sitting between them. Germline loops: CDR1 GTSNPN, CDR2 SVGIG (reference sequence). This CDR3 comprises 11 residues. The TCR comes from a woman between 65 and 79 years old with acute or convalescent COVID-19. The sample taken for sequencing was peripheral blood. The chain employs TRBV30 and TRBJ1-1; D is possibly TRBD1 (5 bases). For the CDR3, the DNA is TGTGCCTGGAGCGGCCGGGGGGAAGCTTTCTTT. This translates into CAWSGRGEAFF.